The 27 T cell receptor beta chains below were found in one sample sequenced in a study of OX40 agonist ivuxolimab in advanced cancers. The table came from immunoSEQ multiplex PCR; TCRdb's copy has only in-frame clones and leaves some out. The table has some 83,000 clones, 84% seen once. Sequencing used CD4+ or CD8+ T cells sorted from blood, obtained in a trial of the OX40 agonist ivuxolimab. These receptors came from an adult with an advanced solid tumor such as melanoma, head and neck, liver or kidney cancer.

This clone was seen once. The CDR3 here is CASSYSGTEPYGYTF. The CDR3 DNA reads as TGTGCCAGCAGTTACTCAGGGACTGAACCTTATGGCTACACCTTC. This sequence joins TRBV6-5 and TRBJ1-2; D might be TRBD1 (5 bases). From germline, CDR1 is MNHEY and CDR2 SVGAGI. CDR3 size: 15 residues. The V end lost 0 bases, the J end lost 5 bases, and 13 bases lay between the germline ends.

Here the CDR3 reads CASSQYHQVQTAYEQYF. The CDR3, as DNA: TGTGCCAGCAGTCAATATCACCAGGTGCAGACGGCCTACGAGCAGTACTTC. The rearrangement links TRBV21-1 to TRBJ2-7; the table's D call TRBD1 went unverified against the DNA. TRBV21-1 is a known pseudogene. The CDR3 extends over 17 amino acids.

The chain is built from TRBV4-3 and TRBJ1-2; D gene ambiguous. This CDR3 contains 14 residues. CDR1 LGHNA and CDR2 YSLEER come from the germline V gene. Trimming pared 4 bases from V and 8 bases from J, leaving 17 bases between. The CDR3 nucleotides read TGCGCCAGCAGCCCCAAGATCGGACCAGGAGGCTACACCTTC. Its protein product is CASSPKIGPGGYTF.

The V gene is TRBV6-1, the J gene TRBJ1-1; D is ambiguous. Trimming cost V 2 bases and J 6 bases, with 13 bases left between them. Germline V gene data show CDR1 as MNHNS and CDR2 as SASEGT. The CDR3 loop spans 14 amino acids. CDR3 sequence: CASSEIATTAEAFF. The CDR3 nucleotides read TGTGCCAGCAGTGAAATCGCCACTACGGCTGAAGCTTTCTTT.

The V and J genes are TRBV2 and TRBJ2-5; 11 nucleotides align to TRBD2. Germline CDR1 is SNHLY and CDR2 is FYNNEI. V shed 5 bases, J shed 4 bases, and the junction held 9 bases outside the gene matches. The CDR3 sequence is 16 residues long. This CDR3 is CASSPRLAGWGETQYF. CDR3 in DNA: TGTGCCAGCAGTCCCCGACTAGCGGGATGGGGAGAGACCCAGTACTTC.

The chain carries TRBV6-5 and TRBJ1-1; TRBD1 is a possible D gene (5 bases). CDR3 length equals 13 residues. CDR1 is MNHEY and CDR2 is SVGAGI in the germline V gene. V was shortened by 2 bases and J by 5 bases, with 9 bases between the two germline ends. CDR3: CASSYGGETEAFF. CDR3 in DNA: TGTGCCAGCAGTTACGGAGGGGAAACTGAAGCTTTCTTT.

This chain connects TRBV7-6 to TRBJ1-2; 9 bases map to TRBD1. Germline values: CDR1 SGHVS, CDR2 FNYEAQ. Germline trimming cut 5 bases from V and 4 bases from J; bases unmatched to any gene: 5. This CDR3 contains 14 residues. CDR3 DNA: TGTGCCAGCAGCCCATCACAGGGGGCCTATGGCTACACCTTC. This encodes CASSPSQGAYGYTF.

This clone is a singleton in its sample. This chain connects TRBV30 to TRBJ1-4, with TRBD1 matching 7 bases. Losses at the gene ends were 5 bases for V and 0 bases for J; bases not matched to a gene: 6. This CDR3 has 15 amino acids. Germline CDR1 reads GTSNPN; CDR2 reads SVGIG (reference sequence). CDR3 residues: CAWSPGGTTNEKLFF. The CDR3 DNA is TGTGCCTGGTCTCCAGGGGGAACAACTAATGAAAAACTGTTTTTT.

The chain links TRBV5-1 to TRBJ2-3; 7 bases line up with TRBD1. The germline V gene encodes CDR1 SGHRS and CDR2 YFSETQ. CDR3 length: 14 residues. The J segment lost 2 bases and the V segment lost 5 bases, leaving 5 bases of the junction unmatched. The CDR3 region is CASRGTVNTDTQYF. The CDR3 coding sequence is TGCGCCAGCAGAGGGACAGTTAACACAGATACGCAGTATTTT.

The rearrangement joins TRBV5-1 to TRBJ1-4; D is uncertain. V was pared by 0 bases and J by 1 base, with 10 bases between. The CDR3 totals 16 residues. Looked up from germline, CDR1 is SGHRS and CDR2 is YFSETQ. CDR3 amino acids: CASSLDSGLTNEKLFF. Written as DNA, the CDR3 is TGCGCCAGCAGCTTGGACAGTGGTTTAACTAATGAAAAACTGTTTTTT.

CDR3 in DNA: TGTGCCAGCAGCCCTGGGGGGACAGGGAGAAATGAGCAGTTCTTC. Translating gives CASSPGGTGRNEQFF. This chain joins TRBV7-2 and TRBJ2-1; 9 bases fit TRBD1. Germline CDR1 reads SGHTA; CDR2 reads FQGNSA. This CDR3 contains 15 residues. The V gene end was trimmed by 5 bases and the J gene end by 7 bases; junction bases not matched to a gene: 9.

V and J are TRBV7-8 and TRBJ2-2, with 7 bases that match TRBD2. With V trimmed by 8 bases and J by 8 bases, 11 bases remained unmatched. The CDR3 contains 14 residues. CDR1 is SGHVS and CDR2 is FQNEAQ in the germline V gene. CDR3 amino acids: CASSLREWEGELFF. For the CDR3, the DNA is TGTGCCAGCTCTTTGCGGGAGTGGGAAGGGGAGCTGTTTTTT.

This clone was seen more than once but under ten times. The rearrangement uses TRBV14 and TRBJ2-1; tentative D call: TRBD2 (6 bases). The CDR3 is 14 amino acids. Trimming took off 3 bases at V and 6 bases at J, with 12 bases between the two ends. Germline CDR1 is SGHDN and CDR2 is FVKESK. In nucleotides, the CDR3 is TGTGCCAGCAGCCAGAATTGGGGAGGCAATGAGCAGTTCTTC. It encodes CASSQNWGGNEQFF.

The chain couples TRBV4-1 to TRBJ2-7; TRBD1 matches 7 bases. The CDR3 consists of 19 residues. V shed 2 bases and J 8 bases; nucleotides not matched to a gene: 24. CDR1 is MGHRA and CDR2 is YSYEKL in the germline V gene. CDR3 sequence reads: CASSQFFGTGVRTSRQQYF. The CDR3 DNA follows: TGCGCCAGCAGCCAATTTTTCGGCACAGGGGTAAGGACGTCGCGCCAGCAGTACTTC.

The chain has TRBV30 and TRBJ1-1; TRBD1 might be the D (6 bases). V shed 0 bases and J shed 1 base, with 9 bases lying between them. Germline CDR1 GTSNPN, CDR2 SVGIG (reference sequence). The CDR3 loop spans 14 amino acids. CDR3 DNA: TGTGCCTGGAGTGTAAACAGGGCGAACACTGAAGCTTTCTTT. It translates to CAWSVNRANTEAFF.

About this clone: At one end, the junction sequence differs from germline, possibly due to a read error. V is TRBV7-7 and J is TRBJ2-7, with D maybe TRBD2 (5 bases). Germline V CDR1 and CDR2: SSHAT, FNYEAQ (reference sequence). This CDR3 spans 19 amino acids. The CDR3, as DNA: TGTGCTAGCAGCTACCCTACTCCGCCGCCGTCGGGATTAACCTACGAGCAGTACTTC. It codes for CASSYPTPPPSGLTYEQYF.

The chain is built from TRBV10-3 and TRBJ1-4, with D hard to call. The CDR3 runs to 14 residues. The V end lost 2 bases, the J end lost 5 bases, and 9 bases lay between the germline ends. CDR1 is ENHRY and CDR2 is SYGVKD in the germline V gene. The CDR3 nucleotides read TGTGCCATCAGTGAGATCTTGGGGAATGAAAAACTGTTTTTT. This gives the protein CAISEILGNEKLFF.

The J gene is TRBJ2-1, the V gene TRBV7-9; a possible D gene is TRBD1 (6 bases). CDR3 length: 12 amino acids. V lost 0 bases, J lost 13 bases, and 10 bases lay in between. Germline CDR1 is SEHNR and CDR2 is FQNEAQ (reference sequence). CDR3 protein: CASSLAQQGQFF. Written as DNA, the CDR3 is TGTGCCAGCAGCTTAGCGCAACAGGGCCAGTTCTTC.

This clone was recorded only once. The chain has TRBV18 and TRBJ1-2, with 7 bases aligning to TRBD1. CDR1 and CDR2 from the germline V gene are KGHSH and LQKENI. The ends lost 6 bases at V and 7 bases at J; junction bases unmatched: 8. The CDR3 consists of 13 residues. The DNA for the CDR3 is TGTGCCAGCTCTCACGACAGGGACGGTGGCTACACCTTC. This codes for CASSHDRDGGYTF.

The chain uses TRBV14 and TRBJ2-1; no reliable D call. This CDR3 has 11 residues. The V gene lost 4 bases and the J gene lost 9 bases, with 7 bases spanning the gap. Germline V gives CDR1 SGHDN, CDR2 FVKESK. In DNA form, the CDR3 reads TGTGCCAGCAGCCGGACGCGTGAGCAGTTCTTC. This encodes CASSRTREQFF.

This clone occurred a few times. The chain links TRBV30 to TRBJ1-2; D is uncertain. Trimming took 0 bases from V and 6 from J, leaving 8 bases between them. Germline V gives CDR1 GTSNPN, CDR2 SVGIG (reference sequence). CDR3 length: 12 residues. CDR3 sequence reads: CAWSVGFHGYTF. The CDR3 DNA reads TGTGCCTGGAGTGTAGGGTTCCATGGCTACACCTTC. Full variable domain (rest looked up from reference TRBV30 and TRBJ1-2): SQTIHQWPATLVQPVGSPLSLECTVEGTSNPNLYWYRQAAGRGLQLLFYSVGIGQISSEVPQNLSASRPQDRQFILSSKKLLLSDSGFYLCAWSVGFHGYTFGSGTRLTVV.

In DNA, the CDR3 is TGTGCCAGCAGCCAAGAACAGGGGAGATCCTATGGCTACACCTTC. Encoded protein: CASSQEQGRSYGYTF. The V gene is TRBV4-2, the J gene TRBJ1-2; 7 bases are a match to TRBD1. V shed 0 bases and J 4 bases; nucleotides not matched to a gene: 5. The CDR3 is made up of 15 amino acids. The germline gives CDR1 LGHNA, CDR2 YNFKEQ.

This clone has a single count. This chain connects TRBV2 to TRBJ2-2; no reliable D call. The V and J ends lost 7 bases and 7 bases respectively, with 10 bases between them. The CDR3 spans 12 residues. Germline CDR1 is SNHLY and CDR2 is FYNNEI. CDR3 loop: CASKLEIGELFF. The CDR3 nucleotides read TGTGCCAGCAAATTAGAGATCGGGGAGCTGTTTTTT.

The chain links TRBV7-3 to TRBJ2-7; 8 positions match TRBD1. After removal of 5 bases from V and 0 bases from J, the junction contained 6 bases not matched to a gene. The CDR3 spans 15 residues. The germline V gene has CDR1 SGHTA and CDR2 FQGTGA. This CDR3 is CASSIGQGLSYEQYF. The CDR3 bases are TGTGCCAGCAGCATTGGACAGGGCCTCTCCTACGAGCAGTACTTC.

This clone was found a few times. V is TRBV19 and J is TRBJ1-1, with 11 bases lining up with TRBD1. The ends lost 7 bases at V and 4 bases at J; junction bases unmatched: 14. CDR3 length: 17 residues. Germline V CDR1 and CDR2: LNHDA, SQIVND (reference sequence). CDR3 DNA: TGTGCCAGTACTACCGGACAGGGGGCAGAGGACGGCACTGAAGCTTTCTTT. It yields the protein CASTTGQGAEDGTEAFF.

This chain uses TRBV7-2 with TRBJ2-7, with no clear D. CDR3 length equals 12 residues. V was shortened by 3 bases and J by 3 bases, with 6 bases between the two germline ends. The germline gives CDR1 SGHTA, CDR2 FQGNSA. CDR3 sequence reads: CASSLSDYEQYF. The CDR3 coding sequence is TGTGCCAGCAGCTTGTCAGACTACGAGCAGTACTTC. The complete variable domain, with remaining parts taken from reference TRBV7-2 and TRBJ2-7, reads GAGVSQSPSNKVTEKGKDVELRCDPISGHTALYWYRQSLGQGLEFLIYFQGNSAPDKSGLPSDRFSAERTGGSVSTLTIQRTQQEDSAVYLCASSLSDYEQYFGPGTRLTVT.

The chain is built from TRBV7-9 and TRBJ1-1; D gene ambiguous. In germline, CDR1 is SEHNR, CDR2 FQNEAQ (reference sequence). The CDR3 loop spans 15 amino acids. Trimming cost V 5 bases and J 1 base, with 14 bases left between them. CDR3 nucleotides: TGTGCCAGCAGCCCACCCGGCGGGGAGAACACTGAAGCTTTCTTT. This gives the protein CASSPPGGENTEAFF.